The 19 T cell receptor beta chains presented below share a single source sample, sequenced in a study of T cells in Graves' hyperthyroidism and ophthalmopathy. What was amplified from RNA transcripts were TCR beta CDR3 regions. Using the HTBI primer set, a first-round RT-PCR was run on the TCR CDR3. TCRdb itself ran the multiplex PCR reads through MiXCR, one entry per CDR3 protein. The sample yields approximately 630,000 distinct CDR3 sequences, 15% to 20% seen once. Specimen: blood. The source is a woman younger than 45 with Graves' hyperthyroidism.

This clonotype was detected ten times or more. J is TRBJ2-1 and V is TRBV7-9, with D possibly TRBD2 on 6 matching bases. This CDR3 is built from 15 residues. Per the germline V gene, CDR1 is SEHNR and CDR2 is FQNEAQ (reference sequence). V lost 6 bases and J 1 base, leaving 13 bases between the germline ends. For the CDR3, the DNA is TGTGCCAGCAGACGAACGGGACTGTCCTACAATGAGCAGTTCTTC. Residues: CASRRTGLSYNEQFF.

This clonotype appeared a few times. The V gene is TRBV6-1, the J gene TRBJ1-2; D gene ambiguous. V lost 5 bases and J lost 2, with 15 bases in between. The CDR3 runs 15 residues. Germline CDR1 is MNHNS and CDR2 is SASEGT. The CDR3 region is CASSYAVEVNYGYTF. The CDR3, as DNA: TGTGCCAGCAGTTATGCAGTCGAGGTGAACTATGGCTACACCTTC.

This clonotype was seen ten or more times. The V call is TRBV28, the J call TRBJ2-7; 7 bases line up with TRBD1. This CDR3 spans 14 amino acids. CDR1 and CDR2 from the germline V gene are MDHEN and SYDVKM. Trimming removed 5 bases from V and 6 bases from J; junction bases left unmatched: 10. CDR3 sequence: CASSLDRVGLEQYF. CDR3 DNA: TGTGCCAGCAGTCTAGACAGGGTAGGGCTCGAGCAGTACTTC.

This CDR3 reads CAISESTGLAQPQHF. In DNA, the CDR3 is TGTGCCATCAGTGAGTCTACAGGGCTGGCTCAGCCCCAGCATTTT. This chain links TRBV10-3 with TRBJ1-5; D is possibly TRBD1 (6 bases). Germline V gene lookup returns CDR1 ENHRY and CDR2 SYGVKD. The CDR3 runs 15 residues. The V end was cut by 0 bases, the J end by 6 bases, with 12 bases between.

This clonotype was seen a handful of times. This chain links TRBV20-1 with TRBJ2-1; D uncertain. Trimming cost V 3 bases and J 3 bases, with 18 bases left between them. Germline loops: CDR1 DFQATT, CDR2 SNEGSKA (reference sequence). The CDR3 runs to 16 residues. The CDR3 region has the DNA TGCAGTGCTAGGCCCACCGAGACTGACCTCTACAATGAGCAGTTCTTC. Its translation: CSARPTETDLYNEQFF.

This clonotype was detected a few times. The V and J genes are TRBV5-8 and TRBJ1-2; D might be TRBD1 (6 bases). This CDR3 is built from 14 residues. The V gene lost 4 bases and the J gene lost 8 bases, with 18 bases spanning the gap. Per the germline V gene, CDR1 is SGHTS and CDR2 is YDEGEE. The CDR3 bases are TGTGCCAGCAGCCTTCCGACAGGTACAAGAGGCTACACCTTC. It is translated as CASSLPTGTRGYTF. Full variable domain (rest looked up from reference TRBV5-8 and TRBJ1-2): EAGVTQSPTHLIKTRGQQATLRCSPISGHTSVYWYQQALGLGLQFLLWYDEGEERNRGNFPPRFSGRQFPNYSSELNVNALELEDSALYLCASSLPTGTRGYTFGSGTRLTVV.

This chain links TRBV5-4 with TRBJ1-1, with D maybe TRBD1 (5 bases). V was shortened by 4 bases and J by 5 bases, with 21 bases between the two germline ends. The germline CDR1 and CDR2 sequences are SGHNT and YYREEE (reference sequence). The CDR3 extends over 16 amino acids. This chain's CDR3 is CASSPPGGALQTEAFF. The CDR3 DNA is TGTGCCAGCAGCCCCCCAGGCGGGGCGCTTCAGACTGAAGCTTTCTTT.

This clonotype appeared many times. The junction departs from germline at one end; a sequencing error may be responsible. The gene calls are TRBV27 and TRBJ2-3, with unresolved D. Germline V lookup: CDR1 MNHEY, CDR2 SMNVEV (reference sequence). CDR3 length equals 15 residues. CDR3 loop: CASGFGVLNTDTQYF. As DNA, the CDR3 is TGTGCCAGCGGTTTTGGAGTACTAAACACAGATACGCAGTATTTT.

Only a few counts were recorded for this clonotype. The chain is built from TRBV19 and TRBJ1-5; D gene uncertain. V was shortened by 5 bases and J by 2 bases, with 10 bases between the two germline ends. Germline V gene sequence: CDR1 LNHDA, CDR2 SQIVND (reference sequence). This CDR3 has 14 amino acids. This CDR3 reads CASSFGFGNQPQHF. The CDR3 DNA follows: TGTGCCAGTAGTTTCGGGTTTGGCAATCAGCCCCAGCATTTT. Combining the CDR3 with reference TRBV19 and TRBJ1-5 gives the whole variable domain DGGITQSPKYLFRKEGQNVTLSCEQNLNHDAMYWYRQDPGQGLRLIYYSQIVNDFQKGDIAEGYSVSREKKESFPLTVTSAQKNPTAFYLCASSFGFGNQPQHFGDGTRLSIL.

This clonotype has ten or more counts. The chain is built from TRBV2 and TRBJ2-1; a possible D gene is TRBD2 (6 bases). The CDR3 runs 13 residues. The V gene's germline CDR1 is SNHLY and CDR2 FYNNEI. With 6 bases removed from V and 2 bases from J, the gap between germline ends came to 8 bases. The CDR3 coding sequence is TGTGCCAGCAGACTAGCAGCCTACAATGAGCAGTTCTTC. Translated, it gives CASRLAAYNEQFF.

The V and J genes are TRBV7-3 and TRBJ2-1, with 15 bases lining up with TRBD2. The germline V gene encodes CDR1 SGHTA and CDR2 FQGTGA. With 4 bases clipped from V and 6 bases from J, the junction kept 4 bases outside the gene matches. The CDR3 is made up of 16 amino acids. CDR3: CASSYGLAGGGNEQFF. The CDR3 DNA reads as TGTGCCAGCAGCTACGGACTAGCGGGAGGGGGCAATGAGCAGTTCTTC.

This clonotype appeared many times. The CDR3 DNA sequence: TGTGCCAGCAGTGAGCGGGGTATCGGGGAGCTGTTTTTT. It is translated as CASSERGIGELFF. V and J are TRBV28 and TRBJ2-2; 7 bases align to TRBD2. The length of the CDR3 is 13 residues. CDR1 is MDHEN and CDR2 is SYDVKM in the germline V gene. Trimming cost V 5 bases and J 7 bases; bases outside gene matches: 4.

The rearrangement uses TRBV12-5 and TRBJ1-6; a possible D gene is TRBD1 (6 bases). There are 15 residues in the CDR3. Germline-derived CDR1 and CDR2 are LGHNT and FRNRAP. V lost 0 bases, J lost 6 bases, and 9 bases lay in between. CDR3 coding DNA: TGTGCTAGTGGTTTGGTAAGGGGGGTTAATTCACCCCTCCACTTT. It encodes CASGLVRGVNSPLHF.

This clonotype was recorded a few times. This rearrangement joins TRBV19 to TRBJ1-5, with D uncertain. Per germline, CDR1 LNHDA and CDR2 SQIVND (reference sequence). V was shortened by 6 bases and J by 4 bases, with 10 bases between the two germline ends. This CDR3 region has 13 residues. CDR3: CASSETVNQPQHF. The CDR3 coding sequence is TGTGCCAGTAGCGAGACGGTGAATCAGCCCCAGCATTTT.

CDR3: CASSRDLHPKGTQYF. The DNA for the CDR3 is TGTGCCAGTAGTAGGGACTTACACCCGAAGGGGACCCAGTACTTC. The chain has TRBV19 and TRBJ2-5, with a tentative D call TRBD2 (6 bases). The germline CDR1 and CDR2 sequences are LNHDA and SQIVND (reference sequence). The CDR3 sequence is 15 residues long. Deletions cut 4 bases from V and 7 bases from J, with 19 bases between.

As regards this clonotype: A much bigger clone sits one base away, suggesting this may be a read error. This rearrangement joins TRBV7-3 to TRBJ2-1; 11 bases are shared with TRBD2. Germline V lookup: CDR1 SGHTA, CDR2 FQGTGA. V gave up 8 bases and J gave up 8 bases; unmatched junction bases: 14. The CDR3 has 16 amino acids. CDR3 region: CASGPRLAGYQDEQFF. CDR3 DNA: TGTGCCAGCGGCCCCCGACTAGCGGGATATCAGGATGAGCAGTTCTTC.

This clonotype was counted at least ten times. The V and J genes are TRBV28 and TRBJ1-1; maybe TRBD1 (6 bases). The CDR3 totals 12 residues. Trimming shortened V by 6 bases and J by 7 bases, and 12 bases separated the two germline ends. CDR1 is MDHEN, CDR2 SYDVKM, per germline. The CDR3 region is CASSQLGGEAFF. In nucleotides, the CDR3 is TGTGCCAGCAGCCAGCTAGGGGGTGAAGCTTTCTTT.

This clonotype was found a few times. The CDR3 nucleotides read TGCAGTGCCTCGCAGGGATACGGCAATCAGCCCCAGCATTTT. Translating it yields CSASQGYGNQPQHF. The chain recombines TRBV20-1 with TRBJ1-5; a weak D match, TRBD1 (5 bases). This CDR3 has 14 residues. Deletions cut 6 bases from V and 2 bases from J, with 14 bases between. CDR1 DFQATT and CDR2 SNEGSKA come from the germline V gene (reference sequence).

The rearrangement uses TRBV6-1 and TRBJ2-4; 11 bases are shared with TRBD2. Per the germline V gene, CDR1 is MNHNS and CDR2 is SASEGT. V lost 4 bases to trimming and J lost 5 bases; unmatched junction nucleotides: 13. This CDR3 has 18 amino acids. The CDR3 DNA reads TGTGCCAGCAGTGTCCTCCTTACTAGCGGGAGAAAAGAAAACATTCAGTACTTC. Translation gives CASSVLLTSGRKENIQYF.